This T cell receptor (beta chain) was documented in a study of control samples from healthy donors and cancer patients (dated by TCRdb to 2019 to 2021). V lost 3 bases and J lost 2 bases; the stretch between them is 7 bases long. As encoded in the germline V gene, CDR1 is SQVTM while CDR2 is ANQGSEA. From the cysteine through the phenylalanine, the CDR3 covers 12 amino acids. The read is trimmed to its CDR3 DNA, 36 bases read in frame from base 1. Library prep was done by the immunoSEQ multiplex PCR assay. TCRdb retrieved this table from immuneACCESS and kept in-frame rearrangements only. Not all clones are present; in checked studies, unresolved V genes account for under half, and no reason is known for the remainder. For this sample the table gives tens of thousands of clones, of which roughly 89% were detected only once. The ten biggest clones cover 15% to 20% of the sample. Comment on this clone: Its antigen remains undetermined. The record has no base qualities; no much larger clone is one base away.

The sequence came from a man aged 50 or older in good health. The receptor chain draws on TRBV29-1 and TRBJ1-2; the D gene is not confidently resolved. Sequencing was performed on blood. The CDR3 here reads CSVETGNYGYTF. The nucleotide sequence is TGCAGCGTTGAGACGGGGAACTATGGCTACACCTTC. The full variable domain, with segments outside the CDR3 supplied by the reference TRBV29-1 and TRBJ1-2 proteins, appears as SAVISQKPSRDICQRGTSLTIQCQVDSQVTMMFWYRQQPGQSLTLIATANQGSEATYESGFVIDKFPISRPNLTFSTLTVSNMSPEDSSIYLCSVETGNYGYTFGSGTRLTVV.